These 29 T cell receptor beta chains share one sample of origin, sequenced in a study of T cells in Graves' hyperthyroidism and ophthalmopathy. It was RNA transcripts that yielded the amplified TCR beta CDR3 regions. Researchers ran a first-round RT-PCR on the TCR CDR3 using the HTBI primer set. Using its own MiXCR run on the multiplex PCR reads, TCRdb lists one record per CDR3 protein. The sample lists roughly 570,000 distinct CDR3 sequences; about 43% were seen once. Input material: peripheral blood or thyroid tissue (not recorded which). The receptors originated from an adult woman with Graves' disease, either hyperthyroidism or ophthalmopathy (not recorded which).

This clonotype appeared a few times. V is TRBV20-1 and J is TRBJ1-4; D possibly corresponds to TRBD1 (5 bases). Germline lookup yields CDR1 DFQATT and CDR2 SNEGSKA (reference sequence). The CDR3 is made up of 13 amino acids. V was shortened by 7 bases and J by 8 bases, with 17 bases between the two germline ends. The CDR3 DNA reads TGCAGTGTCGGCGGACGGGGCCGAGAAAAACTGTTTTTT. Translation: CSVGGRGREKLFF.

The chain recombines TRBV7-2 with TRBJ1-1; D is undetermined. This CDR3 has 15 amino acids. Between the trimmed V and J ends, which lost 0 bases and 1 base, there was a span of 9 bases. CDR1 and CDR2 (germline): SGHTA, FQGNSA. DNA for the CDR3: TGTGCCAGCAGCTTAGCGCAACGGAAGAACACTGAAGCTTTCTTT. It translates to CASSLAQRKNTEAFF.

Many counts were recorded for this clonotype. This chain connects TRBV5-1 to TRBJ1-1; no reliable D call. The CDR3 loop spans 13 amino acids. V lost 4 bases and J 5 bases, leaving 12 bases between the germline ends. Germline loops: CDR1 SGHRS, CDR2 YFSETQ. The CDR3 DNA sequence: TGCGCCAGCAGCCCATATCTAGGAACTGAAGCTTTCTTT. Its protein is CASSPYLGTEAFF.

Remarks on this clonotype: A much more abundant neighbour one base away suggests this may be a read error. The rearrangement uses TRBV20-1 and TRBJ2-2, with D uncertain. The CDR3 runs to 14 residues. The germline V and J ends were trimmed by 8 bases and 1 base, with 14 bases remaining between them. The V gene's germline CDR1 is DFQATT and CDR2 SNEGSKA (reference sequence). The CDR3 here is CSTIRPRNTGELFF. The CDR3 DNA reads TGCAGTACTATTCGACCGAGGAACACCGGGGAGCTGTTTTTT.

The V call is TRBV12-3 or TRBV12-4, the J call TRBJ1-5; no firm D call. Trimming pared 6 bases from V and 5 bases from J, leaving 11 bases between. There are 13 residues in the CDR3. The chain's CDR3 is CASRAKAYQPQHF. CDR3 sequence (DNA): TGTGCCAGCAGAGCGAAGGCCTATCAGCCCCAGCATTTT.

The chain recombines TRBV2 with TRBJ2-7; 9 bases fit TRBD1. V was pared by 4 bases and J by 5 bases, with 12 bases of the junction left unmatched. There are 16 residues in the CDR3. From germline, CDR1 is SNHLY and CDR2 FYNNEI. The CDR3 DNA follows: TGTGCCAGCAGTGCGTACGCCGGGACAGGGTCGAACGAGCAGTACTTC. It encodes CASSAYAGTGSNEQYF.

This clonotype was picked up one time. One end of the junction fails to match germline, which may point to a read error. V is TRBV7-9 and J is TRBJ1-3; maybe TRBD1 (6 bases). The CDR3 extends over 17 amino acids. CDR1 SEHNR and CDR2 FQNEAQ come from the germline V gene (reference sequence). CDR3 DNA: TGCGCCAGCAGCCAAGGTGAGGGGGATTCCTCTGGAAACACCATATATTTT. It yields the protein CASSQGEGDSSGNTIYF.

V and J are TRBV11-2 and TRBJ2-7, with 10 bases fitting TRBD1. Germline V lookup: CDR1 SGHAT, CDR2 FQNNGV. V lost 5 bases, J lost 6 bases, and 4 bases stayed unmatched. The CDR3 is made up of 13 amino acids. CDR3 sequence: CASSGGTGAEQYF. In nucleotides, the CDR3 is TGTGCCAGCAGCGGGGGGACAGGGGCCGAGCAGTACTTC. Full variable domain (missing parts from reference TRBV11-2 and TRBJ2-7): EAGVAQSPRYKIIEKRQSVAFWCNPISGHATLYWYQQILGQGPKLLIQFQNNGVVDDSQLPKDRFSAERLKGVDSTLKIQPAKLEDSAVYLCASSGGTGAEQYFGPGTRLTVT.

This clonotype was seen ten or more times. The chain recombines TRBV5-1 with TRBJ2-7; 13 positions agree with TRBD2. The CDR3 is 19 amino acids. V trimming: 4 bases; J trimming: 3 bases; junction bases outside the gene matches: 16. Per germline, CDR1 SGHRS and CDR2 YFSETQ. The CDR3 sequence is CASSLGLAGKRPNVYEQYF. The CDR3 nucleotides read TGCGCCAGCAGCCTGGGACTAGCGGGAAAACGTCCCAATGTCTACGAGCAGTACTTC.

The genes are TRBV2 and TRBJ2-5; 8 bases line up with TRBD2. There are 17 residues in the CDR3. V trimming: 6 bases; J trimming: 2 bases; junction bases outside the gene matches: 14. In germline, CDR1 is SNHLY, CDR2 FYNNEI. CDR3 nucleotides: TGTGCCAGCAGCTCACGGGATAGCGGGACTATACAAGAGACCCAGTACTTC. Translating gives CASSSRDSGTIQETQYF.

The V and J genes are TRBV29-1 and TRBJ2-7, with D perhaps matching TRBD2 (7 bases). With 6 bases removed from V and 3 bases from J, the gap between germline ends came to 18 bases. Germline V gene data show CDR1 as SQVTM and CDR2 as ANQGSEA. The CDR3 is made up of 14 amino acids. The CDR3 sequence: CSVLGGGGIYEQYF. The CDR3 DNA follows: TGCAGCGTCCTGGGGGGCGGGGGAATCTACGAGCAGTACTTC.

The chain is built from TRBV2 and TRBJ1-1; D is unclear. This CDR3 is built from 14 residues. Germline V gene sequence: CDR1 SNHLY, CDR2 FYNNEI. Trimming stripped 6 bases from V and 1 base from J, with 12 bases between. The CDR3 DNA follows: TGTGCCAGCAGGAGGGAGAATGGGAACACTGAAGCTTTCTTT. As protein: CASRRENGNTEAFF.

At least ten counts were recorded for this clonotype. V is TRBV12-3 or TRBV12-4 and J is TRBJ1-2; 7 bases are shared with TRBD1. CDR3 size: 15 residues. With V trimmed by 6 bases and J by 2 bases, 9 bases remained unmatched. The DNA of the CDR3 is TGTGCCAGCAGCATCCGGGACAGACCAAACTATGGCTACACCTTC. Its translation: CASSIRDRPNYGYTF.

In regard to this clonotype: Since a much larger clone is just one base distant, this may be a read error. This chain joins TRBV4-2 and TRBJ2-7, with D uncertain. CDR3 length: 13 amino acids. Trimming took off 0 bases at V and 9 bases at J, with 12 bases between the two ends. Germline assignment: CDR1 LGHNA and CDR2 YNFKEQ. The CDR3 spells CASSQDGPWGQYF. The CDR3 coding sequence is TGTGCCAGCAGCCAAGATGGGCCTTGGGGGCAGTACTTC.

The chain links TRBV7-2 to TRBJ2-5; 8 nucleotides line up with TRBD1. This CDR3 comprises 15 residues. Trimming cost V 2 bases and J 1 base; bases outside gene matches: 3. The V gene's germline CDR1 is SGHTA and CDR2 FQGNSA. The CDR3 spells CASSLYGTGQETQYF. CDR3 in DNA: TGTGCCAGCAGCTTATACGGGACAGGCCAAGAGACCCAGTACTTC.

This clonotype was counted many times. The J gene is TRBJ2-2, the V gene TRBV15; a weak D match, TRBD2 (6 bases). The germline gives CDR1 LNHNV, CDR2 YYDKDF (reference sequence). The germline V and J ends were trimmed by 3 bases and 6 bases, with 11 bases remaining between them. The length of the CDR3 is 14 residues. CDR3 amino acids: CATSSPWEAGELFF. The CDR3 bases are TGTGCCACCAGCAGTCCGTGGGAGGCCGGGGAGCTGTTTTTT.

This clonotype has at least ten counts. In DNA form, the CDR3 reads TGTGCCAGCAGTTACTCCTCGGGCAGGGTAGGGAAGACCCAGTACTTC. This encodes CASSYSSGRVGKTQYF. The gene calls are TRBV6-5 and TRBJ2-5, with a tentative D call TRBD1 (5 bases). Looked up from germline, CDR1 is MNHEY and CDR2 is SVGAGI. Trimming left V 0 bases short and J 6 bases short, with 17 bases between. This CDR3 spans 16 amino acids.

This clonotype was observed at least ten times. The rearrangement links TRBV7-8 to TRBJ1-2; D may be TRBD1 (5 bases). The V end was cut by 2 bases, the J end by 0 bases, with 25 bases between. Germline V gene lookup returns CDR1 SGHVS and CDR2 FQNEAQ. This CDR3 spans 20 amino acids. CDR3 bases: TGTGCCAGCAGCTTAAGGAGACAGCCGCCCCGCAGAAATCCTAACTATGGCTACACCTTC. Its protein product is CASSLRRQPPRRNPNYGYTF.

The chain links TRBV18 to TRBJ2-7; perhaps TRBD2 as D (5 bases). Germline CDR1 and CDR2: KGHSH and LQKENI. With 2 bases removed from V and 6 bases from J, the gap between germline ends came to 17 bases. There are 15 residues in the CDR3. The CDR3 sequence: CASSPDEGASIEQYF. In DNA, the CDR3 is TGTGCCAGCTCACCAGATGAGGGAGCTAGTATCGAGCAGTACTTC.

The chain joins TRBV2 to TRBJ2-2; TRBD1 might be the D (5 bases). Germline loops: CDR1 SNHLY, CDR2 FYNNEI. The CDR3 extends over 13 amino acids. The ends were cut back, 6 bases at V and 7 bases at J, with 12 bases in the middle. The CDR3 loop reads CASRGRGGGELFF. The CDR3 bases are TGTGCCAGCAGGGGAAGGGGTGGCGGGGAGCTGTTTTTT.

This chain joins TRBV19 and TRBJ2-7; no firm D call. With 3 bases removed from V and 0 bases from J, the gap between germline ends came to 12 bases. Germline lookup yields CDR1 LNHDA and CDR2 SQIVND (reference sequence). The CDR3 sequence is 15 residues long. The CDR3 is CASSIVGLPSYEQYF. CDR3 DNA sequence: TGTGCCAGTAGTATCGTTGGCCTACCCTCCTACGAGCAGTACTTC.

There are many counts of this clonotype. The J gene is TRBJ2-7, the V gene TRBV3-1, with TRBD2 identical over 13 bases. Germline CDR1 LGHDT, CDR2 YNNKEL (reference sequence). The ends lost 6 bases at V and 7 bases at J; junction bases unmatched: 9. This CDR3 comprises 15 residues. This CDR3 is CASRQLAGGPREQYF. As DNA, the CDR3 is TGTGCCAGCAGACAACTAGCGGGAGGGCCGAGGGAGCAGTACTTC.

The CDR3 spells CSATEPQGRSYEQYF. The CDR3 nucleotides are TGCAGTGCCACCGAACCACAGGGACGCTCCTACGAGCAGTACTTC. This sequence joins TRBV20-1 and TRBJ2-7, with a weak D call TRBD1 (6 bases). Germline loops: CDR1 DFQATT, CDR2 SNEGSKA (reference sequence). The length of the CDR3 is 15 residues. V was trimmed by 6 bases and J by 0 bases, leaving 18 bases between them.

This clonotype was recorded many times. This chain links TRBV24-1 with TRBJ1-2, with D perhaps matching TRBD1 (6 bases). The germline gives CDR1 KGHDR, CDR2 SFDVKD. V gave up 5 bases and J gave up 8 bases, with 14 bases separating them. The CDR3 contains 13 residues. The CDR3 here is CATSGGGHNGYTF. As DNA, the CDR3 is TGTGCCACCAGTGGCGGGGGGCATAACGGCTACACCTTC.

This clonotype was counted ten times or more. V gene TRBV7-3 combines with J gene TRBJ2-5; 7 bases are a match to TRBD2. The CDR3 extends over 15 amino acids. J gave up 3 bases and V 0 bases, and 4 bases lay outside the gene matches. The germline V gene has CDR1 SGHTA and CDR2 FQGTGA. CDR3 sequence reads: CASSLTGGKEETQYF. The CDR3 DNA is TGTGCCAGCAGCTTAACGGGGGGGAAGGAAGAGACCCAGTACTTC.

The rearrangement links TRBV7-2 to TRBJ1-6, with D perhaps TRBD1 (5 bases). This CDR3 is 17 amino acids long. Trimming removed 1 base from V and 6 bases from J, with 16 bases in between. Germline V gene data show CDR1 as SGHTA and CDR2 as FQGNSA. The CDR3 region has the DNA TGTGCCAGCAGCTTAGGCCAGGGTGGGGGAGGTAATTCACCCCTCCACTTT. Its translation is CASSLGQGGGGNSPLHF.

In this sample, this clonotype turned up a few times. This chain connects TRBV6-2 or TRBV6-3 to TRBJ2-7; possible D gene TRBD2, 5 bases. Trimming removed 7 bases at V and 4 bases at J, with 20 bases between. From germline, CDR1 is MNHEY and CDR2 SVGEGT. The CDR3 runs to 15 residues. The CDR3 is CASTRGSTQIYEQYF. CDR3 DNA: TGTGCCAGCACTCGAGGGTCAACCCAAATTTACGAGCAGTACTTC.

The J gene is TRBJ2-2, the V gene TRBV11-2, with D possibly TRBD1 on 5 matching bases. The V end was cut by 0 bases, the J end by 6 bases, with 11 bases between. The germline V gene has CDR1 SGHAT and CDR2 FQNNGV. The CDR3 is made up of 15 amino acids. The CDR3: CASSLDLRASGELFF. As DNA, the CDR3 is TGTGCCAGCAGCTTAGATCTCAGGGCCTCCGGGGAGCTGTTTTTT.

This clonotype was observed at least ten times. The CDR3 is CASSQGGRGRGNTIYF. As DNA, the CDR3 is TGCGCCAGCAGCCAAGGCGGCAGGGGGCGCGGAAACACCATATATTTT. The chain carries TRBV4-1 and TRBJ1-3, with TRBD1 matching over 8 bases. The V segment lost 1 base and the J segment 4 bases; nucleotides outside the gene matches: 6. The CDR3 contains 16 residues. Germline lookup yields CDR1 MGHRA and CDR2 YSYEKL.